This T cell receptor beta chain appears in the sequencing data of a study of cytomegalovirus exposure and HLA in healthy donors (dated by TCRdb to 2016 to 2017). About the study as a whole: In an earlier analysis of 550 to 750 of the donors, 250 to 350 Gb of sequence data and 90 million to 130 million unique TCR beta sequences from roughly 200 million T cells were reported. About 280 gigabases of sequencing data and tens of millions of unique TCR sequences made up an early release that covered 500 to 700 HLA-typed donors. Of the roughly 400 genotyped donors, approximately 80% fell in the genetic ancestry cluster associated with self-reported Caucasian donors. The study aimed to test whether cataloging public T cell receptors could reveal signatures of past pathogen exposure. Using immunosequencing, the study profiled T cell repertoires from around 670 subjects and related those repertoires to cytomegalovirus serostatus. Besides the first cohort of roughly 700 subjects, a separate validation cohort made up of 120 different subjects was used. To predict cytomegalovirus infection status, the study combined high-throughput TCR immunosequencing, statistical association of individual TCRs with disease status, and machine learning. To study patterns of TCR occurrence, a later analysis re-analyzed previously published TCR beta repertoires from around 670 donors and added high-resolution HLA genotyping. Rather than drawing on any new phenotypic data, the later analysis identified candidate immune exposures from TCR beta sequences and the way those sequences occurred across donors. An earlier analysis of fewer than 750 of the donors used high-throughput TCR beta sequencing to judge whether each TCR beta V gene segment behaved as functional or pseudogenic. Alongside the repertoire data, information on donor age, sex, ethnicity and CMV serostatus was compiled. A later genetic analysis used genome-wide SNP genotypes for 398 of the 666 donors, treating that subset as a discovery cohort. Every repertoire in the discovery cohort had been generated on one and the same sequencing platform. HLA typing included class I and class II loci at four-digit resolution. The number of typed donors differed by locus: roughly 629-640 for A, B, C, DRB1 and DQB1; 500 to 550 for DQA1; over 600 for DPA1; and 400 to 480 for DPB1. Roughly five DR-DQ haplotypes were handled as single units for association and clustering because linkage in the cohort was strong. Across some 400 genotyped donors of the cohort, an average of roughly 250,000 unique TCR beta nucleotide sequences per donor were sequenced, and 15% to 20% of those sequences were non-productive. The full study reports these points: Linkage disequilibrium might explain the correlated functional status among segregating V segments, but an unknown experimental factor could not be ruled out. A cluster of highly shared sequence variants was judged likely to represent a technical artifact of the sequencing pipeline. Most TCR sequences were seen in very few donors, while some public TCRs were found in many individuals. Because the 87-base-pair reads could not distinguish some IMGT-functional V segments, including TRBV6-2 and TRBV6-3, those segments were excluded. A later analysis found that TCR association rates varied across HLA loci, with DRB1 alleles showing the most associated TCRs and HLA-C alleles the fewest. An association between a missense DCLRE1C variant and V-gene and J-gene trimming of TCR beta chains was found in a later genetic analysis and replicated in an independent cohort. In a later analysis, HLA-associated TCR beta chains were found to be more clonally expanded and to have lower generation probabilities than equally common non-associated chains. The study listed around 160 TCR beta chains as associated with cytomegalovirus. Compared with the approximately 700-donor mean, donors in an Asian-associated ancestry cluster had fewer N-insertions in productive TCRs, according to a later genetic analysis. A further reported finding was that TCR beta sequences accurately predicted the HLA-A and HLA-B alleles for most subjects in the first cohort. For the cohort, immune exposure information was limited to CMV serostatus. In vitro tests confirmed that three of the cytomegalovirus-associated TCR beta chains recognize cytomegalovirus antigens. HLA typing was unavailable for some donors at each locus, so association tests used only the typed subset. The presence/absence analyses assumed that sequencing depth was roughly uniform across donors, and that assumption may not be true. In a later analysis, most CMV-associated TCR beta chains were found to appear HLA-restricted, with HLA associations seemingly driven largely by CMV exposure. Broadly in line with IMGT annotations, most TCR beta V segments showed up in productive rearrangements about 90% or about 30% of the time in an earlier analysis of 587 of the donors. When HLA alleles, especially DR and DQ, strongly co-occurred, TCR associations were difficult to assign to individual alleles. It was suggested by the authors that the approach could potentially be generalized to other disease states and immunological phenotypes. A later analysis reported that several top co-occurrence clusters appeared linked to parvovirus B19, influenza, CMV and Epstein-Barr virus. Only TCR beta chains were sequenced in this cohort, and the absence of alpha or paired-chain data limited detectable features. Because counts were too low, fewer than 20 rarely observed V segments, including chromosome 9 orphons, were excluded from the earlier analysis of 587 of the donors. The classifier was reported to diagnose cytomegalovirus status with high specificity and sensitivity in both the original cohort and the validation cohort. At a false discovery rate of 0.05, a later analysis linked fewer than 20,000 TCR beta sequences to specific HLA alleles.

The cohort comprised around 690 healthy bone marrow donors. At the time of sampling, every cohort member was nominally healthy, though immune exposures that went unrecorded were likely present. The donor was CMV seronegative and was included in the group of about 400 seronegative cohort members. Each donor provided a peripheral blood sample, and peripheral blood mononuclear cells were used for TCR beta sequencing. Genomic DNA was extracted from the blood cell samples with the Qiagen DNeasy Blood Extraction Kit. The CDR3 runs 12 amino acids, cysteine and phenylalanine included. CDR3 DNA only is kept here, 36 bases in frame from base 1. Via the germline V gene (reference sequence), CDR1 is SEHNR and CDR2 FQNEAQ. V gives up 1 base and J gives up 4 bases, and the segment between their germline ends measures 4 bases. The library came from the immunoSEQ multiplex PCR assay. For the multiplex PCR, a mixture combining 60 forward primers for TCR Vbeta segments and 13 reverse primers for TCR Jbeta segments was used. Amplification of the CDR3 region of rearranged TCR beta genes was performed with a multiplex PCR assay on genomic DNA. Amplified TCR beta libraries were sequenced as 87-base-pair reads on the Illumina HiSeq System. On the authors' methods: In a later analysis, 70 million to 95 million unique TCR beta chains were counted across the roughly 670 repertoires, and around 10 million of these chains were shared by at least two donors. A nearest-neighbor algorithm error-corrected the raw reads and collapsed the reads into unique sequences, merging closely related sequences to remove PCR and sequencing errors. Alignment of CDR3 sequences to IMGT reference sequences was used to assign V, D and J gene segments. For a sequence to be retained, at least a six-nucleotide match to both a V gene segment and a J gene segment was required. Rearrangements were called productive when the CDR3 lacked stop codons and stayed in frame with V and J; all others were non-productive. Following IMGT convention, CDR3 was defined as the stretch from the second conserved V-encoded cysteine to the conserved J-encoded phenylalanine. Sequences without an unambiguous match to a single V gene segment were excluded from the earlier analysis of 587 of the donors. An earlier analysis of about 590 of the donors classified V segments as functional when productive rearrangements were above 56.7% and as segregating when the standard deviation between donors was above 5%. To diagnose cytomegalovirus status from the catalog of TCR beta chain sequences, a statistical classification framework was built. In a later analysis, V and J genes were assigned by comparing TCR nucleotide sequences against IMGT/GENE-DB human TR gene sequences. The TCRdist pipeline was used in a later analysis to assign CDR3 sequences and most-parsimonious VDJ recombination scenarios. In a later analysis, every TCR beta chain was defined by the combination of its CDR3 amino acid sequence and its V-gene family, and reads without a unique V-gene family were dropped. In a later analysis, fewer than 650 highly shared, low-generation-probability nucleotide sequences were removed to address suspected cross-contamination and a sequencing artifact. In a later analysis, a clonal expansion index for each public chain was calculated from normalized within-repertoire ranks of inferred template counts. A later analysis computed generation probabilities with a VDJ recombination model fitted to out-of-frame rearrangements, and checked the results against IGoR. In a later analysis, TCR-TCR, TCR-HLA and TCR-CMV co-occurrence was scored with hypergeometric tests, and a repertoire-size bias correction was applied to TCR pairs. To estimate false discovery rates, a later analysis permuted the HLA or CMV assignments 20 times. In a later analysis, co-occurring TCRs were grouped with DBSCAN, and TCRdist sequence similarity was added when clustering was performed within HLA-allele-positive subsets. Repertoires with fewer than 30,000 or more than 120,000 public chains were left out of co-occurrence clustering, as were four to six repertoires with anomalous nucleotide sharing. The table was pulled from immuneACCESS by TCRdb, which kept in-frame rearrangements only. Such tables lose some clones; where checked, under half of the loss comes from unresolved V genes, and the rest has no known cause. V and J calls and clone size are copied from that table; D and trimming were computed from the DNA. Per the sample table, the count is 150,000 to 200,000 clones. Together, the top ten hold approximately 6.4% of the sample.

Notes on this clone: Its antigen is unknown.

This sequence uses TRBV7-9 and TRBJ1-1; no D gene can be assigned with confidence. The sequenced sample was PBMCs. The source of this sequence is a young man in good health and CMV-seronegative. The CDR3 in this case is CASSLGLTEAFF. The sequenced DNA: TGTGCCAGCAGCTTAGGACTCACTGAAGCTTTCTTT. Reference TRBV7-9 and TRBJ1-1 genes cover what lies past the CDR3, so the full variable domain is DTGVSQNPRHKITKRGQNVTFRCDPISEHNRLYWYRQTLGQGPEFLTYFQNEAQLEKSRLLSDRFSAERPKGSFSTLEIQRTEQGDSAMYLCASSLGLTEAFFGQGTRLTVV.